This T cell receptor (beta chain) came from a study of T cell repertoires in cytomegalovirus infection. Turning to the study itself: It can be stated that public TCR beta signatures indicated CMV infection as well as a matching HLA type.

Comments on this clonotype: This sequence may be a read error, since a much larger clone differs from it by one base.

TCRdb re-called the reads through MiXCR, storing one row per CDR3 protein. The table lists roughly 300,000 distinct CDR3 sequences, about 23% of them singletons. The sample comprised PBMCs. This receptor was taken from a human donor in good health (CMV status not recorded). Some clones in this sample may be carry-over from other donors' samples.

The CDR3 spells CDSRTEGGLSGNTIYF. The CDR3, as DNA: TGTGACAGCAGAACAGAAGGGGGGCTGTCAGGAAACACCATATATTTT. The chain has TRBV12-3 or TRBV12-4 and TRBJ1-3; a weak D match, TRBD1 (6 bases). The length of the CDR3 is 16 residues.